These T cell receptor beta chains were read from a single sample in a study of blood T cells in healthy people across ages. TCRdb re-analysed the 5' RACE reads in MiXCR, keeping a single row per CDR3 protein. Here the sample spans approximately 1.5 million distinct CDR3 sequences, roughly 43% being singletons. Sequencing was done on a sample of blood. Receptor source: a woman aged 18-29 years in good health. Each CDR3 is given with its conserved first and last residue. D genes are given only for firm matches. Clone size is shown for a subset of rows, as once, few, many or a class of expanded clone.

>TRBJ2-1|TRBV7-3|-|once
CASSLTGDRGEQFF
TGTGCCAGCAGCTTAACGGGGGACCGGGGTGAGCAGTTCTTC
>TRBJ1-2|TRBV29-1|-|few
CSVAHRQTIHYGYTF
TGCAGCGTTGCCCATAGACAGACTATCCACTATGGCTACACCTTC
>TRBJ2-7|TRBV7-2|-|few
CASSSSFLAYEQYF
TGTGCCAGCAGCTCCTCCTTCCTAGCGTACGAGCAGTACTTC
>TRBJ2-3|TRBV7-2|TRBD2|-
CASSLGNGGDTQYF
TGTGCCAGCAGCTTAGGTAACGGGGGGGATACGCAGTATTTT
>TRBJ2-7|TRBV4-3|-|-
CASSQAVGGGEQYF
TGCGCCAGCAGCCAAGCTGTGGGAGGGGGCGAGCAGTACTTC
>TRBJ1-1|TRBV10-3|TRBD1|few
CAISPGDSEAFF
TGTGCCATCAGTCCCGGGGACAGTGAAGCTTTCTTT
>TRBJ2-1|TRBV4-1|TRBD1|-
CASSLKLDRGENEQFF
TGCGCCAGCAGCCTCAAGTTGGACAGGGGGGAAAATGAGCAGTTCTTC
>TRBJ2-5|TRBV3-1|TRBD2|-
CASSQLAGGRRNEQYF
TGTGCCAGCAGCCAGCTAGCGGGGGGGCGTCGGAATGAGCAGTACTTC
>TRBJ1-2|TRBV27|-|-
CASSQLGGDGGYGYTF
TGTGCCAGCAGTCAATTGGGTGGGGACGGGGGTTATGGCTACACCTTC
>TRBJ2-3|TRBV3-1|-|-
CASSQRGGDTQYF
TGTGCCAGCAGCCAAAGAGGGGGAGATACGCAGTATTTT
>TRBJ2-3|TRBV20-1|-|-
CSARGGTWNTQYF
TGCAGTGCTAGAGGGGGGACGTGGAATACGCAGTATTTT
>TRBJ2-7|TRBV9|-|-
CASSEGTGTYNEQYF
TGTGCCAGCAGCGAGGGAACAGGGACCTACAATGAGCAGTACTTC
>TRBJ2-6|TRBV28|-|few
CASSPPGVGANVLTF
TGTGCCAGCAGCCCCCCGGGCGTTGGGGCCAACGTCCTGACTTTC
>TRBJ1-4|TRBV15|-|few
CATSNRHAEKLFF
TGTGCCACCAGCAACCGCCACGCGGAAAAACTGTTTTTT
>TRBJ2-1|TRBV15|-|-
CATSLRNENEQFF
TGTGCCACCAGCCTTAGAAACGAGAATGAGCAGTTCTTC
>TRBJ2-3|TRBV7-8|-|-
CASSPPRLAYTDTQYF
TGTGCCAGCAGCCCCCCCCGGTTGGCCTACACAGATACGCAGTATTTT
>TRBJ2-1|TRBV6-2/TRBV6-3|-|many
CASSYRGSINEQFF
TGTGCCAGCAGTTACAGGGGATCTATCAATGAGCAGTTCTTC
>TRBJ2-1|TRBV9|-|-
CASGGPLSYNEQFF
TGTGCCAGCGGGGGACCACTCTCCTACAATGAGCAGTTCTTC
>TRBJ2-3|TRBV29-1|TRBD1|-
CSVSTGGGDTQYF
TGCAGCGTGTCTACAGGGGGCGGAGATACGCAGTATTTT
>TRBJ1-2|TRBV3-1|TRBD1|few
CASSWSRQGKDGYTF
TGTGCCAGCAGTTGGTCCAGACAGGGAAAGGATGGCTACACCTTC
>TRBJ2-5|TRBV20-1|-|-
CSAFGGAGETQYF
TGCAGTGCTTTTGGCGGGGCGGGGGAGACCCAGTACTTC
>TRBJ2-3|TRBV4-3|TRBD2|-
CASSQLSGVADTQYF
TGCGCCAGCAGCCAACTTAGCGGGGTGGCAGATACGCAGTATTTT
>TRBJ2-3|TRBV3-1|TRBD1|-
CASRRTGGPVLSDTQYF
TGTGCCAGCAGGAGGACAGGGGGCCCAGTATTGTCAGATACGCAGTATTTT
>TRBJ2-1|TRBV27|TRBD1|few
CASSLSPLRDREVNEQFF
TGTGCCAGCAGTTTATCCCCCCTTCGGGACAGGGAGGTCAATGAGCAGTTCTTC
>TRBJ2-7|TRBV6-5|-|few
CASSYKATVYNEQYF
TGTGCCAGCAGTTACAAGGCAACCGTTTACAATGAGCAGTACTTC
>TRBJ1-1|TRBV6-2/TRBV6-3|-|-
CANSYWMEAFF
TGTGCCAACAGTTACTGGATGGAAGCTTTCTTT